The 15 T cell receptor beta chains below were found in one sample sequenced in a study of beta chain features in type 1 diabetes. The entirety of the isolated RNA underwent reverse transcription, so expressed TCRB transcripts were sequenced. The repertoire was sequenced with immunoSEQ multiplex PCR; TCRdb's copy has only in-frame clones and lacks some. The repertoire has roughly 150,000 clones, under 9.5% of them found once; the top ten carry nearly 0.65%. The sequenced sample consisted of central memory CD4+ T cells from blood. Every receptor here comes from a man younger than 35 in good health.

This clone was seen a few times. V is TRBV28 and J is TRBJ1-5, with D maybe TRBD1 (5 bases). This CDR3 spans 13 amino acids. CDR1 is MDHEN and CDR2 is SYDVKM in the germline V gene. Trimming took 5 bases from V and 9 from J, leaving 14 bases between them. CDR3 sequence (DNA): TGTGCCAGCAGTCCACCCCTCGACAGGCCCCAGCATTTT. It specifies CASSPPLDRPQHF.

This clone was seen at least ten times. V usage is TRBV4-3 and J usage is TRBJ1-1; a weak D match, TRBD1 (5 bases). Germline CDR1 is LGHNA and CDR2 is YSLEER. The CDR3 consists of 13 residues. Trimming pared 2 bases from V and 5 bases from J, leaving 9 bases between. The CDR3 coding sequence is TGCGCCAGCAGCCAATGGAGGGGAACTGAAGCTTTCTTT. Protein product: CASSQWRGTEAFF.

This clone was seen a handful of times. The rearrangement uses TRBV10-3 and TRBJ2-5, with a tentative D call TRBD2 (5 bases). Trimming cost V 3 bases and J 5 bases, with 10 bases left between them. The germline V gene encodes CDR1 ENHRY and CDR2 SYGVKD. The CDR3 covers 13 residues. This CDR3 is CAISDTRWETQYF. The CDR3 bases are TGTGCCATCAGTGACACTAGGTGGGAGACCCAGTACTTC.

The genes are TRBV7-9 and TRBJ2-1; D is unresolved. The germline V gene encodes CDR1 SEHNR and CDR2 FQNEAQ (reference sequence). The CDR3 extends over 14 amino acids. V was cut by 2 bases and J by 2 bases, with 7 bases left in between. The CDR3 loop is CASSLSGPYNEQFF. Written as DNA, the CDR3 is TGTGCCAGCAGCTTAAGTGGGCCCTACAATGAGCAGTTCTTC.

A few counts support this clone. Other DNA sequences in the sample encode the same CDR3. The rearrangement joins TRBV27 to TRBJ1-1; possible D gene TRBD1, 6 bases. The V gene lost 6 bases and the J gene lost 4 bases, with 12 bases spanning the gap. There are 13 residues in the CDR3. Germline lookup yields CDR1 MNHEY and CDR2 SMNVEV (reference sequence). The CDR3 region has the DNA TGTGCCAGCAGCCCAAGCAGGGGCACTGAAGCTTTCTTT. Translating it yields CASSPSRGTEAFF.

This clone appeared a few times. V usage is TRBV7-2 and J usage is TRBJ2-2; possible D gene TRBD2, 6 bases. The germline V gene encodes CDR1 SGHTA and CDR2 FQGNSA. V lost 2 bases and J lost 4, with 14 bases in between. The CDR3 sequence is 16 residues long. Here the CDR3 reads CASSLNAPSVTGELFF. The CDR3 nucleotides are TGTGCCAGCAGCTTAAATGCCCCTAGCGTCACCGGGGAGCTGTTTTTT.

This clone was counted between two and nine times. The chain links TRBV7-8 to TRBJ2-2; 8 bases agree with TRBD1. V trimming: 1 base; J trimming: 6 bases; junction bases outside the gene matches: 7. CDR1 and CDR2 from the germline V gene are SGHVS and FQNEAQ. This CDR3 is 16 amino acids long. The CDR3 region has the DNA TGTGCCAGCAGCTTAGGACAGGGGCAGTGGGCCGGGGAGCTGTTTTTT. Translation: CASSLGQGQWAGELFF.

As to this clone: A read error may produce the germline difference seen at one junction end. V is TRBV7-2 and J is TRBJ2-3; D remains ambiguous. The CDR3 sequence is 15 residues long. From germline, CDR1 is SGHTA and CDR2 FQGNSA. As DNA, the CDR3 is TGCGCCAGCAGTTATTCTTGGCAGAGCACAGATACGCAGTATTTT. Protein sequence: CASSYSWQSTDTQYF.

This clone appeared a few times. Different DNA sequences within this sample yield the same CDR3. This sequence joins TRBV7-3 and TRBJ2-2; 7 bases align to TRBD2. Germline CDR1 is SGHTA and CDR2 is FQGTGA. This CDR3 has 13 residues. Trimming removed 5 bases from V and 5 bases from J; junction bases left unmatched: 2. The CDR3 bases are TGTGCCAGCAGCCCGCGGGGGACCGGGGAGCTGTTTTTT. Amino acids: CASSPRGTGELFF.

The CDR3 DNA reads as TGTGCCAGCTCACCATTAAGAGGGAGCTCCTACGAGCAGTACTTC. The encoded protein is CASSPLRGSSYEQYF. The chain couples TRBV18 to TRBJ2-7; tentative D call: TRBD2 (5 bases). Germline V gene lookup returns CDR1 KGHSH and CDR2 LQKENI. Trimming left V 2 bases short and J 0 bases short, with 11 bases between. The CDR3 has 15 residues.

The chain couples TRBV10-3 to TRBJ1-5, with 8 bases matching TRBD1. This CDR3 contains 16 residues. J lost 6 bases, V lost 0 bases, and 7 bases had no gene match. Germline-derived CDR1 and CDR2 are ENHRY and SYGVKD. The CDR3 DNA reads as TGTGCCATCAGTGAGTCGCTTCGGACAGGGAGTCAGCCCCAGCATTTT. It encodes CAISESLRTGSQPQHF.

This clone was counted at least ten times. J is TRBJ2-5 and V is TRBV6-5; 7 nucleotides line up with TRBD1. CDR3 size: 13 residues. The trim removed 5 bases at V and 5 bases at J, leaving 5 bases unmatched. The V gene's germline CDR1 is MNHEY and CDR2 SVGAGI. The CDR3 loop is CASSETGDETQYF. Written as DNA, the CDR3 is TGTGCCAGCAGTGAAACAGGGGACGAGACCCAGTACTTC.

Points on this clone: The same CDR3 arises from other DNA sequences in this sample as well. The rearrangement links TRBV28 to TRBJ2-7, with D uncertain. Trimming cost V 2 bases and J 3 bases, with 5 bases left between them. The germline V gene has CDR1 MDHEN and CDR2 SYDVKM. The length of the CDR3 is 12 residues. The CDR3 region is CASSLTRYEQYF. CDR3 DNA: TGTGCCAGCAGTTTAACTCGCTACGAGCAGTACTTC. The full variable domain, completed using reference TRBV28 and TRBJ2-7, is DVKVTQSSRYLVKRTGEKVFLECVQDMDHENMFWYRQDPGLGLRLIYFSYDVKMKEKGDIPEGYSVSREKKERFSLILESASTNQTSMYLCASSLTRYEQYFGPGTRLTVT.

The chain has TRBV2 and TRBJ1-6, with D uncertain. The CDR3 sequence is 13 residues long. Germline CDR1 and CDR2: SNHLY and FYNNEI. Deletions cut 2 bases from V and 10 bases from J, with 9 bases between. The CDR3, as DNA: TGTGCCAGCAGTGAAAGGGAGAGATCACCCCTCCACTTT. It encodes CASSERERSPLHF. The full variable domain, in which reference TRBV2 and TRBJ1-6 provide the parts outside the CDR3, is EPEVTQTPSHQVTQMGQEVILRCVPISNHLYFYWYRQILGQKVEFLVSFYNNEISEKSEIFDDQFSVERPDGSNFTLKIRSTKLEDSAMYFCASSERERSPLHFGNGTRLTVT.

In its sample, this clone was seen a few times. The chain links TRBV28 to TRBJ2-2, with 9 nucleotides matching TRBD2. This CDR3 contains 16 residues. Germline trimming cut 5 bases from V and 2 bases from J; bases unmatched to any gene: 6. CDR1 is MDHEN and CDR2 is SYDVKM in the germline V gene. This CDR3 reads CASSRAGGLNTGELFF. The CDR3 bases are TGTGCCAGCAGTCGGGCGGGGGGGCTTAACACCGGGGAGCTGTTTTTT.